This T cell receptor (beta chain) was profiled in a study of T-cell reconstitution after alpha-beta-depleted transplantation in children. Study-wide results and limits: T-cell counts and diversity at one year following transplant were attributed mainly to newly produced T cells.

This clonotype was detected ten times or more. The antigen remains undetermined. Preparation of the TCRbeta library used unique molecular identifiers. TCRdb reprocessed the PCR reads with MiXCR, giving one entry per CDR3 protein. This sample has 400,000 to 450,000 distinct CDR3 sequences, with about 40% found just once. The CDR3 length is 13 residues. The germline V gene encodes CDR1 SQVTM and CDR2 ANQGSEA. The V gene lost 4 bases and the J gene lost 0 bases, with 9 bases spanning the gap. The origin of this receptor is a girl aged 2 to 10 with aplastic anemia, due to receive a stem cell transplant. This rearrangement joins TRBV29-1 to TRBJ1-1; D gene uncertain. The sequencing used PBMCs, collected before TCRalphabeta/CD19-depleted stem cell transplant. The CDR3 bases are TGCAGCGTTGGGACGCACCTGAACACTGAAGCTTTCTTT. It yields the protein CSVGTHLNTEAFF.